The following is a T cell receptor beta chain sequence with its context. This clonotype was picked up a small number of times. Its cognate antigen has yet to be identified. Base qualities are not at hand, and no much larger clone is one base apart. The data belong to a study of blood T cells in healthy people across ages (dated by TCRdb to about 2015). Regarding the research as a whole: In model experiments, template switching captured about one uniquely barcoded TCR beta cDNA molecule for every two T cells. Using deep sequencing normalized with unique cDNA molecular identifiers, the study measured how TCR beta repertoire diversity changes with age. Using the same blood draw, the study looked at two additional independent replicas of 1 million unique cDNA reads for two donors, one aged 18 to 30 and the other aged 80 or older. Four age groups were formed from the donors: young (average approximately 15 years), middle-aged (roughly 38), aged (62) and long-lived (about 80). The investigation overall reported the following: Conclusive comparison of naive and antigen-experienced compartments was prevented by the profiling of bulk unsorted PBMCs. There was a strong correlation between observed TCR beta diversity and the percentage of naive T cells measured by flow cytometry. Estimates of total diversity from one million sequenced T cells were regarded as lower bounds and underestimates. The long-lived group showed more naive CD4+ T cells, fewer expanded clones and increased TCR diversity than the aged group, suggesting age selection. Because the CMV infection status of the donors was unknown, age-related changes in expanded clonotypes may potentially have been confounded. As age increased, observed TCR beta diversity per million T cells dropped in a roughly linear way, and a significant reduction was already evident by age 40.

Reading the germline V gene (reference sequence) gives CDR1 SEHNR and CDR2 FQNEAQ. From cysteine to phenylalanine, the CDR3 is 15 amino acids long. Only the CDR3 DNA stays, 45 bases, in frame from base 1. The junction shows trimming of 2 bases on V and 12 bases on J, plus 20 bases between the germline ends. Systemically healthy Caucasian individuals from Russia, 39 in total and aged roughly 6 to 100 years, were included as donors. Each donor gave approximately 9.3 milliliters of peripheral blood, collected into EDTA-treated Vacutainer tubes. Ficoll-Paque density-gradient centrifugation was used to isolate PBMCs, with at least 6.5 million per sample. Total RNA, at least 6 micrograms per sample, was extracted from PBMCs with Trizol reagent. Naive CD45RAhigh/CD27high T cell percentages were measured by flow cytometry on a PBMC aliquot from every donor. Library prep was done by 5' RACE. The sequencing machine was an Illumina HiSeq 2500. A second PCR of about 7 to 12 cycles was run with a J-beta primer mix and a sample-barcoded 5' primer. A template-switch 5' adaptor carrying 12 random nucleotides introduced a unique molecular identifier onto each TCR beta cDNA molecule. Each sample yielded at least 2.5 million CDR3-containing paired-end reads. First-strand cDNA synthesis was performed from all RNA using the Mint cDNA synthesis kit, with priming by a TRBC-specific oligonucleotide. Following uracil-DNA glycosylase treatment, a first 18-cycle PCR with universal primers M1SS and BC2_uni_R was performed on all cDNA. Per the source publication's procedure: Normalization of each sample was performed by random selection of 1 million high-quality reads, each carrying a distinct molecular identifier. Instead of being binned into consensus sequences, reads that shared molecular identifiers were thrown out. MiTCR, run with a Q25 quality threshold and the strictest error-elimination algorithm, handled CDR3 identification, clonotype clustering and error correction. A nonparametric unseen species model with Euler transformation was used to estimate lower-bound total TCR beta diversity. TCRdb passed the public sequencing reads through fastp at Q25 and MiXCR, retaining productive beta sequences. Under each unique CDR3 protein, matching rows form one entry showing the most common genes and DNA. The V and J calls come from TCRdb's annotation, not from the publication. The sample table contains some 1,000,000 distinct CDR3 sequences; only one count was recorded for 20% to 25% of them. Approximately 0.75% of the sample goes to the ten largest clones.

These data also featured in a second study, about T cells of mothers and their children. The second publication reports: Donors were nine systemically healthy Caucasian individuals: three mothers and their six children. cDNA synthesis consumed the entire amount of extracted RNA, loaded at 1.5 ug RNA in each 15 ul reaction. In the second PCR, the M1S primer introduced both the sample barcodes and 2-4 random nucleotides. Over 8 million TCR beta CDR3 reads came from each mother, compared with approximately 2.8 million reads from each child. TCR recombination output is similarly shaped by thymic selection in related and unrelated pairs, with a minor effect exerted by inherited differences. Normalized repertoire overlap was always found to be slightly, but never significantly, higher in related mother-child pairs than in unrelated mother-child pairs. With a sensitivity of around 97 clones per million clonotypes, no persistent microchimeric T cell clones were detected. To look for features that set related mother-child pairs apart from unrelated individuals, the researchers ran deep NGS to compare the TCR beta repertoires of mothers and children. On average, the children were roughly 10 +/- 4 years old, while the mothers were about 40 +/- 4 years old. After adapter ligation with NEBNext reagents, the libraries were sequenced on Illumina HiSeq 2000 with 100+100 nt paired-end reads. Mother and child libraries were prepared a month apart and sequenced in separate runs to prevent cross-contamination. For each donor, between roughly 450,000 and 2,300,000 distinct TCR beta clonotypes were identified. Naive TCR beta clonotypes were estimated from low-frequency clonotypes matched to each donor's FACS-determined naive share, without sorting.

The specimen was blood. The receptor was derived from a girl aged 2 to 9 in good health. Recombination joined TRBV7-9 with TRBJ2-1, and perhaps TRBD2 as D gene, on 6 matching bases. The DNA sequence reads TGTGCCAGCAGCTTATTCCGGGACTCCCGATTACGGCAGTTCTTC. It is translated as CASSLFRDSRLRQFF.